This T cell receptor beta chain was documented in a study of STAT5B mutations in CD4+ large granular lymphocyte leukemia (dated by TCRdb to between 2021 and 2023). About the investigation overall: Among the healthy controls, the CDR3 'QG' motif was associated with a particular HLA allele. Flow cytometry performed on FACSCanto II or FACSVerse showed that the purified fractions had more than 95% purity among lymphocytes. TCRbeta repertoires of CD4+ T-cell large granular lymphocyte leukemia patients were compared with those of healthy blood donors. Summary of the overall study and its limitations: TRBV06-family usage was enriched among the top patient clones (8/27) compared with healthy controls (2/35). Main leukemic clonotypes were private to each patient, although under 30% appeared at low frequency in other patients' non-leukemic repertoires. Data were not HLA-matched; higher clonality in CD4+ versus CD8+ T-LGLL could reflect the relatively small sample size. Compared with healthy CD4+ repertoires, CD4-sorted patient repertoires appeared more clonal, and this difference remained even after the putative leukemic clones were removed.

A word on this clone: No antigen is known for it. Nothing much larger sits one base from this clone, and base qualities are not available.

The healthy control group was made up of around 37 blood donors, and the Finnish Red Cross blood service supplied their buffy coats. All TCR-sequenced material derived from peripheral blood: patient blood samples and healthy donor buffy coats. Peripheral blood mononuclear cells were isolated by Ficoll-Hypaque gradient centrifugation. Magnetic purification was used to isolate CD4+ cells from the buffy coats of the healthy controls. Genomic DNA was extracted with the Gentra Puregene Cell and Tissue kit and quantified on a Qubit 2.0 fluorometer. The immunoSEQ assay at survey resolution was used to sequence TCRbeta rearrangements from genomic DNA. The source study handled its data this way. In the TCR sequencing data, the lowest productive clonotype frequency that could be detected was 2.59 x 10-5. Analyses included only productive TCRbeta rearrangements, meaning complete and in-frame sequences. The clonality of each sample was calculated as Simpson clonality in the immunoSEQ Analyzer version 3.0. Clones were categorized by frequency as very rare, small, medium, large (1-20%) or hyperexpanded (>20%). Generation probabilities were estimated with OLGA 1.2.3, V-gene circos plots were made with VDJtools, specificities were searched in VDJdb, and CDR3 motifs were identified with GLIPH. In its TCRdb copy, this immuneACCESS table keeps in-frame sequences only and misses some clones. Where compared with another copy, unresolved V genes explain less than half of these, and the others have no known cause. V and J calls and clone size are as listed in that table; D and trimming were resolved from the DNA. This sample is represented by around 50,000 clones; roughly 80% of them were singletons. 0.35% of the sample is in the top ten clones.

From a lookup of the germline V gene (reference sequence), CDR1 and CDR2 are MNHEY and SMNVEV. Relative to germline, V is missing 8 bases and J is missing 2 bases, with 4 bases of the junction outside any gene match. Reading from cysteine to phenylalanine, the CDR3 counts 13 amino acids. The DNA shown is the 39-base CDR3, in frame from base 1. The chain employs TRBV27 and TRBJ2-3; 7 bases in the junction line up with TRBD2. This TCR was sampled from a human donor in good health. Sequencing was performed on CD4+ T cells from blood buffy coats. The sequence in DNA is TGTGCCAGCTGGACTAGAACCACAGATACGCAGTATTTT. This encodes CASWTRTTDTQYF.